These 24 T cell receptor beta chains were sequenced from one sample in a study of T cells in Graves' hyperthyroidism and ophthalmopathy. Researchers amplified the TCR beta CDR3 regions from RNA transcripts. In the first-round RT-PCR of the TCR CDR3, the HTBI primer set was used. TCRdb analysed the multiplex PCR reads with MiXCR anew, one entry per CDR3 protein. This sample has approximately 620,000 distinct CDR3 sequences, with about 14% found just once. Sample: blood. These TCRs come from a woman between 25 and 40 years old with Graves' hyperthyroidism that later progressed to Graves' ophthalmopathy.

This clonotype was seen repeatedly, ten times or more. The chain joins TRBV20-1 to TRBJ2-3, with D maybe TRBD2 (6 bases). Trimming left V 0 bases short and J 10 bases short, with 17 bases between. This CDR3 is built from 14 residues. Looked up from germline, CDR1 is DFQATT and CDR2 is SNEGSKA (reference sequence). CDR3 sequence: CSARDRSGLPPQYF. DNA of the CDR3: TGCAGTGCTAGAGATAGAAGCGGGCTCCCTCCGCAGTATTTT.

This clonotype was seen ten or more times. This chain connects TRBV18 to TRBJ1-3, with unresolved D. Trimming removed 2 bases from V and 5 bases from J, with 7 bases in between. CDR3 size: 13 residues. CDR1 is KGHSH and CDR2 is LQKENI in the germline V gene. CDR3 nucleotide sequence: TGTGCCAGCTCACCAACAATGAGAAACACCATATATTTT. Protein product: CASSPTMRNTIYF.

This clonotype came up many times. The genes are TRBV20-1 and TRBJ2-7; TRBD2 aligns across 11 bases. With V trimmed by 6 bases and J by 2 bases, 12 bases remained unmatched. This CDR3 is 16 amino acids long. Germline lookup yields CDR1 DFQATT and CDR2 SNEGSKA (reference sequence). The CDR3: CSAIGPKTSGAYEQYF. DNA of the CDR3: TGCAGTGCGATAGGACCTAAGACTAGCGGGGCCTACGAGCAGTACTTC.

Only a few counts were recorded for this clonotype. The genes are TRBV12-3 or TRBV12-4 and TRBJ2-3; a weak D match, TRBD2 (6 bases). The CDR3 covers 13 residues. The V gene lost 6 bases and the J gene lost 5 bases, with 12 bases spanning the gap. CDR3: CASSRTTEDTQYF. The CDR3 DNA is TGTGCCAGCAGCCGGACTACCGAAGATACGCAGTATTTT.

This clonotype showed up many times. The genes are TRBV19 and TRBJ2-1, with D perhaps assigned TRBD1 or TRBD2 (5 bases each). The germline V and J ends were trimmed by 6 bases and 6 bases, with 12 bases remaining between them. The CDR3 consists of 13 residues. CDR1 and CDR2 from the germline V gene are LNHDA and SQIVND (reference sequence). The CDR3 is CASSLGRVNEQFF. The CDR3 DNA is TGTGCCAGTAGCCTGGGACGTGTCAATGAGCAGTTCTTC.

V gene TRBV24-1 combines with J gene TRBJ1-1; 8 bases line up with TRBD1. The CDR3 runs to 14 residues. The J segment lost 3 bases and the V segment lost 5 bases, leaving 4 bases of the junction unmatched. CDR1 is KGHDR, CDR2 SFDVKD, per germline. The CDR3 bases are TGTGCCACCAGTGCCGCGGACAGGGACACTGAAGCTTTCTTT. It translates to CATSAADRDTEAFF.

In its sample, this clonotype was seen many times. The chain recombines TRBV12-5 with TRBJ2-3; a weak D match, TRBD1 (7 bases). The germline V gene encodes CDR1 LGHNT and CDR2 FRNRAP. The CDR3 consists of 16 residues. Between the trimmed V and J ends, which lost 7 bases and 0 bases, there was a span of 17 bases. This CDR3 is CASVGGRGTSTDTQYF. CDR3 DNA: TGTGCTAGTGTAGGCGGCAGGGGGACTAGCACAGATACGCAGTATTTT.

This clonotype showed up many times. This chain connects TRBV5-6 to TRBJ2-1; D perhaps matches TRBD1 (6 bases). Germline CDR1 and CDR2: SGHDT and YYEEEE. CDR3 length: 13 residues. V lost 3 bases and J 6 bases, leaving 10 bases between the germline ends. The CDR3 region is CASSSARGNEQFF. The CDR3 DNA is TGTGCCAGCAGCTCGGCCAGGGGCAATGAGCAGTTCTTC.

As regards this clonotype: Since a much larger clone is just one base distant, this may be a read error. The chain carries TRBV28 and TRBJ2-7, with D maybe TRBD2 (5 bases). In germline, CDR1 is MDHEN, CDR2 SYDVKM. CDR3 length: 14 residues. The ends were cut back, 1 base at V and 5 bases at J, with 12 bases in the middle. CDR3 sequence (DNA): TGTGCCAGCAGTTTATCACCCGGGATTCACGAGCAGTACTTC. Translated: CASSLSPGIHEQYF.

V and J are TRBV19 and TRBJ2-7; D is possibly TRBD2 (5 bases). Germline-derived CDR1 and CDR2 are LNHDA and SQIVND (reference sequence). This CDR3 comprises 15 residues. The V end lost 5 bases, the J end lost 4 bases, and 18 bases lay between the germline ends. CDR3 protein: CASSASSRGSYEQYF. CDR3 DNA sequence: TGTGCCAGTAGTGCTTCCTCCCGCGGGTCATACGAGCAGTACTTC.

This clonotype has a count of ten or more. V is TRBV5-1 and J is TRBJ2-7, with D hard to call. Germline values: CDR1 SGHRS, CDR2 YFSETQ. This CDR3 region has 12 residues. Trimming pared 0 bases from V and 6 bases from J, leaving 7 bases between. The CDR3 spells CASSLVPGEQYF. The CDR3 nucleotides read TGCGCCAGCAGCTTGGTCCCCGGCGAGCAGTACTTC.

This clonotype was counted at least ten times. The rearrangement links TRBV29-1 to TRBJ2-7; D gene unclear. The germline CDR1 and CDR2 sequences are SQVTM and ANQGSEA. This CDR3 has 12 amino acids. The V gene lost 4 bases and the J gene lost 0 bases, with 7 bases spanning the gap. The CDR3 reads CSVVAASYEQYF. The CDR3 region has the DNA TGCAGCGTTGTCGCAGCCTCCTACGAGCAGTACTTC.

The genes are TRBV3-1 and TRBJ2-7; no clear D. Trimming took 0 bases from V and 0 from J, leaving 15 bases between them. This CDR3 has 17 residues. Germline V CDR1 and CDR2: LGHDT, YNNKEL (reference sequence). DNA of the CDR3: TGTGCCAGCAGCCAAGAGCTTCCAGGACCGAGCTCCTACGAGCAGTACTTC. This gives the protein CASSQELPGPSSYEQYF.

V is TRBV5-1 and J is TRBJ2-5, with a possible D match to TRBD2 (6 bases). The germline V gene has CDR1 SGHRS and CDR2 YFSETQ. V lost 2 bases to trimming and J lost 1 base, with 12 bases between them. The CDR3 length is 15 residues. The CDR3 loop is CASSFTGSPQETQYF. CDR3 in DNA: TGCGCCAGCAGCTTTACCGGGAGCCCCCAAGAGACCCAGTACTTC. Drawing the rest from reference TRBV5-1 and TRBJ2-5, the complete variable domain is KAGVTQTPRYLIKTRGQQVTLSCSPISGHRSVSWYQQTPGQGLQFLFEYFSETQRNKGNFPGRFSGRQFSNSRSEMNVSTLELGDSALYLCASSFTGSPQETQYFGPGTRLLVL.

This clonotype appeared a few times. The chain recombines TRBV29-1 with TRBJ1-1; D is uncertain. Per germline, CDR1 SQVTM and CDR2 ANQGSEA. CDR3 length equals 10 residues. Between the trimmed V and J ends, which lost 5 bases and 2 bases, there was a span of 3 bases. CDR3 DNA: TGCAGCGTTCATAACACTGAAGCTTTCTTT. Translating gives CSVHNTEAFF.

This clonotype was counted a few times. The CDR3 loop is CASSSQRQGWYQPQHF. The CDR3 bases are TGTGCCAGTAGTTCTCAAAGACAGGGTTGGTATCAGCCCCAGCATTTT. This chain links TRBV19 with TRBJ1-5, with 7 bases fitting TRBD1. CDR3 size: 16 residues. Unmatched junction bases numbered 12, after V lost 5 bases and J lost 5 bases. Germline CDR1 is LNHDA and CDR2 is SQIVND (reference sequence). Together with reference TRBV19 and TRBJ1-5, the CDR3 gives the full variable domain: DGGITQSPKYLFRKEGQNVTLSCEQNLNHDAMYWYRQDPGQGLRLIYYSQIVNDFQKGDIAEGYSVSREKKESFPLTVTSAQKNPTAFYLCASSSQRQGWYQPQHFGDGTRLSIL.

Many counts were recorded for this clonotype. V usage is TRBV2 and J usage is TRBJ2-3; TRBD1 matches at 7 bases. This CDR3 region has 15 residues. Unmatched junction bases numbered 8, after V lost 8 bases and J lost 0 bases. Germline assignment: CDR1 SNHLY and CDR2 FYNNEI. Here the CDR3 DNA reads TGTGCCAGCCAAGGTCCGGGACAGAGCACAGATACGCAGTATTTT. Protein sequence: CASQGPGQSTDTQYF.

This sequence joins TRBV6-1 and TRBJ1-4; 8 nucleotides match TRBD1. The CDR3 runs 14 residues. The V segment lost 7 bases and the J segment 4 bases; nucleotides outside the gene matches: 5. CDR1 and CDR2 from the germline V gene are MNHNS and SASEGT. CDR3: CASNPDRVNEKLFF. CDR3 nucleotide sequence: TGTGCCAGCAACCCGGACAGGGTTAATGAAAAACTGTTTTTT.

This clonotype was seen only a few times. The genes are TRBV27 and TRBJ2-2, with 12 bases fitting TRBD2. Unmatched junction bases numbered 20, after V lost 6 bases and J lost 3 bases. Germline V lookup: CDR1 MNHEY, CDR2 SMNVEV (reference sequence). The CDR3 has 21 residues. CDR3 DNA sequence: TGTGCCAGCAGCCCTAGGTCCCCTACTCTAGCGGGAGGGCCGCACACCGGGGAGCTGTTTTTT. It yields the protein CASSPRSPTLAGGPHTGELFF.

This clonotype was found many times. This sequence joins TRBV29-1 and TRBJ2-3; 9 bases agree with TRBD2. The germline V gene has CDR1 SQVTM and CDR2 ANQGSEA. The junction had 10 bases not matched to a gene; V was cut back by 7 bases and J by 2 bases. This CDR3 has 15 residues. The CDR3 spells CSAGRLAGNTDTQYF. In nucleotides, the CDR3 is TGCAGCGCCGGGAGGCTAGCGGGAAACACAGATACGCAGTATTTT.

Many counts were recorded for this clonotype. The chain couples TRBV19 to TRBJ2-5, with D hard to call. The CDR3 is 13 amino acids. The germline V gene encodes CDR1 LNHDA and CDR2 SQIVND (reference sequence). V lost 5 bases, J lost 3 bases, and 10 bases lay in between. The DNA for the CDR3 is TGTGCCAGTAGTCACGTTTCCGAAGAGACCCAGTACTTC. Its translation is CASSHVSEETQYF. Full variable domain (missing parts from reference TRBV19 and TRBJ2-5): DGGITQSPKYLFRKEGQNVTLSCEQNLNHDAMYWYRQDPGQGLRLIYYSQIVNDFQKGDIAEGYSVSREKKESFPLTVTSAQKNPTAFYLCASSHVSEETQYFGPGTRLLVL.

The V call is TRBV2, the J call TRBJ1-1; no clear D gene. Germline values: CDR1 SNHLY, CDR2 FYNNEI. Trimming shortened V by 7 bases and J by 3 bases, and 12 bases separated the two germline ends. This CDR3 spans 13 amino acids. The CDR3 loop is CASNEVPDTEAFF. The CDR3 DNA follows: TGTGCCAGCAACGAGGTTCCGGACACTGAAGCTTTCTTT.

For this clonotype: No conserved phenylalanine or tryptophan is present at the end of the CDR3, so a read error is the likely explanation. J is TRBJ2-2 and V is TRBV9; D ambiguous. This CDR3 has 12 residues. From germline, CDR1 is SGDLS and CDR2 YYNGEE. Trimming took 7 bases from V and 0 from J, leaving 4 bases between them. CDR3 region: CASATNTGELFL. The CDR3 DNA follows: TGTGCCAGCGCCACGAACACCGGGGAGCTGTTTTTG.

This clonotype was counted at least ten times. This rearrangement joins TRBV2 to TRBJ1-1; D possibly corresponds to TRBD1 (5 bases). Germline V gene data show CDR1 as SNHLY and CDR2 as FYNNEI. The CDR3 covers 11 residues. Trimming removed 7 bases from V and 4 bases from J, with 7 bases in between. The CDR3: CASTGGTEAFF. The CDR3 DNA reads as TGTGCCAGCACGGGGGGCACTGAAGCTTTCTTT. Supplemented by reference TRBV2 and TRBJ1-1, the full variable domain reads EPEVTQTPSHQVTQMGQEVILRCVPISNHLYFYWYRQILGQKVEFLVSFYNNEISEKSEIFDDQFSVERPDGSNFTLKIRSTKLEDSAMYFCASTGGTEAFFGQGTRLTVV.